These 9 T cell receptor beta chains were sequenced from one sample in a study of blood T cells in healthy people across ages (dated by TCRdb to between 2015 and 2016). The library was obtained by 5' RACE. Reads for this sample came from an Illumina HiSeq 2500. The second PCR ran for roughly 7 to 12 cycles and used a J-beta primer mix along with a sample-barcoded 5' primer. TCRdb trimmed the raw reads at Q25, called clones with MiXCR and kept productive beta chains. One record per CDR3 amino acid sequence lists the most common genes and DNA. This sample holds 1.5 million to 2 million distinct CDR3 sequences; roughly 32% were observed only once. The ten largest clones capture roughly 12% of the sample. Sequencing was done on a sample of blood. The source of these receptors is a woman aged 25 to 39 in good health.

CDR3 sequence (DNA): TGTGCCAGCGCGCAATCAGGCGGAGATTTTAACTACGAGCAGTACTTC. Amino acids: CASAQSGGDFNYEQYF. The rearrangement uses TRBV28 and TRBJ2-7, with unresolved D. The CDR3 is 16 amino acids. Trimming stripped 8 bases from V and 3 bases from J, with 23 bases between. CDR1 is MDHEN and CDR2 is SYDVKM in the germline V gene.

The rearrangement links TRBV15 to TRBJ2-1; TRBD2 matches 10 bases. The length of the CDR3 is 16 residues. Trimming took 2 bases from V and 7 from J; bases not matched to a gene: 8. Per the germline V gene, CDR1 is LNHNV and CDR2 is YYDKDF (reference sequence). The DNA of the CDR3 is TGTGCCACCAGCAGAAGGCCTAGCGGGAGTGTAAATGAGCAGTTCTTC. Its translation: CATSRRPSGSVNEQFF.

The J gene is TRBJ2-7, the V gene TRBV6-1, with 10 bases aligning to TRBD2. The CDR3 is made up of 18 amino acids. Losses at the gene ends were 2 bases for V and 5 bases for J; bases not matched to a gene: 15. Looked up from germline, CDR1 is MNHNS and CDR2 is SASEGT. In nucleotides, the CDR3 is TGTGCCAGCAGTGAATCTCCGGCTAGCGGGGGAGCGACCCACGAGCAGTACTTC. Translated: CASSESPASGGATHEQYF.

This clonotype was observed at least ten times. The chain joins TRBV6-1 to TRBJ2-5, with TRBD2 identical over 10 bases. V lost 7 bases and J lost 1; bases outside the gene matches: 3. Germline CDR1 reads MNHNS; CDR2 reads SASEGT. The CDR3 is made up of 14 amino acids. The CDR3 DNA reads TGTGCCAGCAAAATAGCGGGGGGCCAAGAGACCCAGTACTTC. Encoded protein: CASKIAGGQETQYF.

This clonotype came up a few times. The rearrangement links TRBV6-1 to TRBJ1-2, with 7 bases lining up with TRBD1. V dropped 11 bases and J dropped 2; count of bases not matched to a gene: 8. This CDR3 has 13 amino acids. The germline V gene has CDR1 MNHNS and CDR2 SASEGT. DNA of the CDR3: TGTGCCGGGCAACAGGGGCCAAACTATGGCTACACCTTC. This encodes CAGQQGPNYGYTF.

This clonotype has a count of ten or more. The gene calls are TRBV28 and TRBJ2-1, with 10 bases aligning to TRBD1. Looked up from germline, CDR1 is MDHEN and CDR2 is SYDVKM. The CDR3 is 14 residues long. V lost 3 bases, J lost 8 bases, and 4 bases stayed unmatched. The CDR3 DNA follows: TGTGCCAGCAGTTTGACAGGGGGCTGGGATGAGCAGTTCTTC. Translating it yields CASSLTGGWDEQFF.

This clonotype has just a few counts. The rearrangement joins TRBV28 to TRBJ2-7; D gene unclear. V was clipped by 2 bases and J by 2 bases, with 13 bases between them. The CDR3 is 15 amino acids. Germline-derived CDR1 and CDR2 are MDHEN and SYDVKM. The CDR3 sequence is CASSLGVGNTYEQYF. CDR3 nucleotides: TGTGCCAGCAGTTTAGGTGTCGGAAATACCTACGAGCAGTACTTC.

This clonotype showed up many times. The V and J genes are TRBV29-1 and TRBJ2-5, with D unresolved. The V gene lost 4 bases and the J gene lost 11 bases, with 14 bases spanning the gap. The CDR3 has 11 amino acids. Germline V gene lookup returns CDR1 SQVTM and CDR2 ANQGSEA. The CDR3: CSVVVLLEQYF. CDR3 in DNA: TGCAGCGTTGTGGTCCTTCTTGAGCAGTACTTC.

This clonotype was counted a few times. The V gene is TRBV27, the J gene TRBJ1-5, with D possibly TRBD1 on 5 matching bases. The CDR3 contains 12 residues. Germline lookup yields CDR1 MNHEY and CDR2 SMNVEV (reference sequence). Trimming stripped 8 bases from V and 6 bases from J, with 11 bases between. The CDR3 DNA is TGTGCCAGCCGAACGGGGGTTCAGCCCCAGCATTTT. Translated: CASRTGVQPQHF.